This is a list of T cell receptor beta chains from one sample in a study of shared clonotypes between healthy human individuals. This table comes from immunoSEQ multiplex PCR, and its TCRdb copy is limited to in-frame clones, with some not included. This table has nearly 1,000,000 clones, more than 75% appearing once. Sequenced: memory CD4+ T cells sorted from blood. Receptors were obtained from a man aged 18 to 30 in good health. Each CDR3 is given with its conserved first and last residue. A D gene is named only where the DNA matches it firmly. The listing skips clone size in some rows; elsewhere it reads once, few, many or a size class.

j_gene | abundance | d_gene | v_gene | CDR3nt | CDR3aa
TRBJ2-1 | . | TRBD2 | TRBV6-5 | TGTGCCAGCAGTTACGAGGCGGGGGGCGGTGAGCAGTTCTTC | CASSYEAGGGEQFF
TRBJ2-7 | . | TRBD1 | TRBV27 | TGTGCCAGCAGCCGAATCTCCGGGACAGGGATCTACGAGCAGTACTTC | CASSRISGTGIYEQYF
TRBJ2-1 | . | . | TRBV30 | TGTGCCTGGAGTGAGACGAAGGGGCAGTTCTTC | CAWSETKGQFF
TRBJ2-3 | . | . | TRBV11-2 | TGTGCCAGCAGCTTAATCGTGGGCGGAAACACAGATACGCAGTATTTT | CASSLIVGGNTDTQYF
TRBJ2-7 | once | TRBD1 | TRBV5-6 | TGTGCCAGCAGCTCGTCCGGAACAGGGGTTTACGAGCAGTACTTC | CASSSSGTGVYEQYF
TRBJ2-3 | . | . | TRBV2 | TGTGCCAGCGGGGTGAGCACAGATACGCAGTATTTT | CASGVSTDTQYF
TRBJ2-5 | . | TRBD1 | TRBV30 | TGTGCCTGGAGTTGGGACAGCCAAGAGACCCAGTACTTC | CAWSWDSQETQYF
TRBJ1-2 | few | . | TRBV7-2 | TGTGCCAGCAGTACCTACTATGGCTACACCTTC | CASSTYYGYTF
TRBJ1-2 | . | . | TRBV18 | TGTGCCAGCTCACCATCGAAAGGGCCTAACTATGGCTACACCTTC | CASSPSKGPNYGYTF
TRBJ1-1 | . | . | TRBV18 | TGTGCCAGCTCACCACCGGTGGGGACTGAAGCTTTCTTT | CASSPPVGTEAFF
TRBJ1-6 | few | . | TRBV27 | TGTGCCAGCGCAGTAGGTAATTCACCCCTCCACTTT | CASAVGNSPLHF
TRBJ1-3 | . | . | TRBV9 | TGTGCCAGCAGCGCCGGCAGGGACACCATATATTTT | CASSAGRDTIYF
TRBJ1-2 | . | . | TRBV2 | TGTGCCAGCAGCGCAGCCGGGGGGAAGGGTGGCTACACCTTC | CASSAAGGKGGYTF
TRBJ2-7 | . | . | TRBV28 | TGTGCCAGCATTTCAACAGGTTCCGAGCAGTACTTC | CASISTGSEQYF
TRBJ1-1 | once | . | TRBV15 | TGTGCCACCAGCAGAGATAGGGGTATGAACACTGAAGCTTTCTTT | CATSRDRGMNTEAFF
TRBJ2-1 | . | . | TRBV30 | TGTGCCTGGAGTCCCTCTAGTGTGGAGCAGTTCTTC | CAWSPSSVEQFF
TRBJ1-1 | once | TRBD1 | TRBV7-2 | TGTGCCAGCAGCTTGACGCAGATGACAGGGGGCAGAAGGACTGAAGCTTTCTTT | CASSLTQMTGGRRTEAFF
TRBJ1-5 | . | . | TRBV6-1 | TGTGCCAGCAGTGAGGGTGGGCGTCAGCCCCAGCATTTT | CASSEGGRQPQHF
TRBJ1-1 | many | . | TRBV9 | TGTGCCAGCAGTCGGGACACTGAAGCTTTCTTT | CASSRDTEAFF
TRBJ2-2 | . | TRBD2 | TRBV10-3 | TGTGCCATCCCGACTAGCGGGAGTGAGAACACCGGGGAGCTGTTTTTT | CAIPTSGSENTGELFF
TRBJ2-7 | . | TRBD1 | TRBV11-2 | TGTGCCAGCAGTCAGGACAGGGACCACGAGCAGTACTTC | CASSQDRDHEQYF
TRBJ1-4 | . | TRBD1 | TRBV6-6 | TGTGCCCACGGGACAGGGGACGAAAAACTGTTTTTT | CAHGTGDEKLFF
TRBJ1-1 | . | . | TRBV18 | TGTGCCAGCTCACCAGCGGGGGGGAACACTGAAGCTTTCTTT | CASSPAGGNTEAFF
TRBJ1-4 | . | TRBD1 | TRBV7-2 | TGTGCCAGCAGCCCAGGACAGGGGCGTAATGAAAAACTGTTTTTT | CASSPGQGRNEKLFF